Below, one T cell receptor (beta chain) is given with its context. As yet, its antigen is unknown. Trimming cost V 8 bases and J 2 bases; bases outside gene matches: 15. CDR3 length: 16 amino acids. CDR1 and CDR2 from the germline V gene are SNHLY and FYNNEI. This entry is derived from a study of naive and memory T cell subsets. Regarding the study as a whole: No ground truth validated the naive and memory repertoire findings.

The beta constant-region primer was an equimolar mix of two oligonucleotides covering TRBC1 and TRBC2. Nested alpha and beta constant-region primers with the SP2 primer drove four PCR rounds on ligated cDNA. Ligation attached a single-stranded oligonucleotide with a 12-nucleotide UMI and the SP2 primer to the cDNA 3' end. Via MiXCR, TCRdb re-called the UMI-ligation and nested PCR reads, giving one row per CDR3 protein. The sample has some 82,000 distinct CDR3 sequences; 8% to 9.5% are singletons. This TCR was sampled from a human donor in good health. V usage is TRBV2 and J usage is TRBJ2-7; 7 nucleotides line up with TRBD2. Material: naive CD8+ T cells from blood. CDR3 residues: CASANLAEKRTYEQYF. Here the CDR3 DNA reads TGTGCCAGCGCAAACCTAGCGGAGAAGCGGACCTACGAGCAGTACTTC.